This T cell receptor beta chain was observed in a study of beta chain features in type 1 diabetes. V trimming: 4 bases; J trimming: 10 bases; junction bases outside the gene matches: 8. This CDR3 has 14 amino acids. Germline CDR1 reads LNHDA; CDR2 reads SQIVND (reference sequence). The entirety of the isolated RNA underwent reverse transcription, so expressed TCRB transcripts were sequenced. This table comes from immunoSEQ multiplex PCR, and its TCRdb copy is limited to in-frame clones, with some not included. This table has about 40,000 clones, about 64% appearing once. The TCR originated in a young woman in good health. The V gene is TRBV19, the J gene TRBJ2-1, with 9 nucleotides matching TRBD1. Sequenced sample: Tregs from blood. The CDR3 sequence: CASSKIGQGYEQFF. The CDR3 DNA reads TGTGCCAGTAGTAAGATTGGACAGGGGTACGAGCAGTTCTTC.